This TCR beta chain is drawn from a study of cytomegalovirus exposure and HLA in healthy donors. Across the study: The approximately 690 first-cohort repertoires and the 120 or so validation repertoires shared the same platform, a later analysis reported.

The CDR3 length is 15 residues. Looked up from germline, CDR1 is MNHEY and CDR2 is SVGAGI. The trim removed 0 bases at V and 4 bases at J, leaving 4 bases unmatched. Study-level points and caveats: Listed as cytomegalovirus-associated were 150 to 200 TCR beta chains. Reported results showed that the classifier diagnosed cytomegalovirus status with high specificity and sensitivity. First-cohort TCR clusters tended to co-occur in the 120 or so validation repertoires, a later analysis found.

This clone turned up a few times. What it recognizes is unknown. Here immunoSEQ multiplex PCR was the method, and the copy in TCRdb shows in-frame clones only, minus some. This sample has under 200,000 clones; approximately 87% occur once, and the top ten carry under 7%. This TCR came from a woman aged 25 to 39 in good health and CMV-seronegative. J is TRBJ1-1 and V is TRBV6-5, with 8 bases identical to TRBD1. The specimen sequenced was PBMCs. CDR3 loop: CASSYSFTGGTEAFF. The CDR3 DNA follows: TGTGCCAGCAGTTACTCTTTTACAGGGGGCACTGAAGCTTTCTTT.